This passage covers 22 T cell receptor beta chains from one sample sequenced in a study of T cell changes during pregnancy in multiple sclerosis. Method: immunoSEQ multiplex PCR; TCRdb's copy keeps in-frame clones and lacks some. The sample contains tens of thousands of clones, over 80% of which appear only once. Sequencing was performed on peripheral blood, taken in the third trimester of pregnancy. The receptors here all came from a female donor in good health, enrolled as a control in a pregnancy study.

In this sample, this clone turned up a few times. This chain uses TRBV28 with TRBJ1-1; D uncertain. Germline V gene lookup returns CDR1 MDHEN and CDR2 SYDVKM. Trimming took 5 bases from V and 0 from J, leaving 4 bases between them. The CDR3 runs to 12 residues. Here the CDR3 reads CASSPLNTEAFF. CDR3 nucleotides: TGTGCCAGCAGTCCTTTGAACACTGAAGCTTTCTTT.

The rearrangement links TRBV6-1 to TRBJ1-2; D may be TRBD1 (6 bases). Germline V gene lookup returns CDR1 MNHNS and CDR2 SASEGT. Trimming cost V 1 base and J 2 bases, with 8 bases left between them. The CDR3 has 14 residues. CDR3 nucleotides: TGTGCCAGCAGTGAAGGGGGGCTCAACTATGGCTACACCTTC. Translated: CASSEGGLNYGYTF.

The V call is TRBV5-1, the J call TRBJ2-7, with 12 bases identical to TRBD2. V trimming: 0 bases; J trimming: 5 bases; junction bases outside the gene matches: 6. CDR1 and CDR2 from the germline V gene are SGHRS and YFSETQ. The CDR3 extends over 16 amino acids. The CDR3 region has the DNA TGCGCCAGCAGCTTGGGACTAGCGGGGGACCTGGACGAGCAGTACTTC. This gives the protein CASSLGLAGDLDEQYF.

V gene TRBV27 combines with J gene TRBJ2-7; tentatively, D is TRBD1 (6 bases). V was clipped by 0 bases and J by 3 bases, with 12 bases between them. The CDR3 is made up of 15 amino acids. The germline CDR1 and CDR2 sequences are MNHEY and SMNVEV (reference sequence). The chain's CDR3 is CASSLSGTSLYEQYF. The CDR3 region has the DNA TGTGCCAGCAGTTTATCGGGGACATCCCTCTACGAGCAGTACTTC.

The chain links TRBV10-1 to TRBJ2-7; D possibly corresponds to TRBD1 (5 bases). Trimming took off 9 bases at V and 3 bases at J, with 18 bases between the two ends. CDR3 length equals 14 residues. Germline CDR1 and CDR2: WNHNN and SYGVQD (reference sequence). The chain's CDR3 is CASRPPDTDYEQYF. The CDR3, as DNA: TGCGCCAGTCGCCCCCCGGACACTGACTACGAGCAGTACTTC.

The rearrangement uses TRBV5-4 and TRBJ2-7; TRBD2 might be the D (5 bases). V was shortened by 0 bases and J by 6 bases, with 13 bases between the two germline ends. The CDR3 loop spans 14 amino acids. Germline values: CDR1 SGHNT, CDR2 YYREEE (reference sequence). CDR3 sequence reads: CASSLAGGPIEQYF. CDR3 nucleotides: TGTGCCAGCAGCTTGGCGGGCGGGCCCATCGAGCAGTACTTC.

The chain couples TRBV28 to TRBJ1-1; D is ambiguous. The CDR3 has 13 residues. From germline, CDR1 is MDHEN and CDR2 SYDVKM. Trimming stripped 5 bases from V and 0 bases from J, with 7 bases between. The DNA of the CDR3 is TGTGCCAGCAGTGAAGAGATGAACACTGAAGCTTTCTTT. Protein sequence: CASSEEMNTEAFF.

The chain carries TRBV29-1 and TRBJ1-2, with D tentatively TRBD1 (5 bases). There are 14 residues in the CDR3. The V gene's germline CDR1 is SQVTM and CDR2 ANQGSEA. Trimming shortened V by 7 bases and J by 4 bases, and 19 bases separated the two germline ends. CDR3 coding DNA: TGCAGCGCCGCGACCCAGGGAAGGGGCTATGGCTACACCTTC. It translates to CSAATQGRGYGYTF.

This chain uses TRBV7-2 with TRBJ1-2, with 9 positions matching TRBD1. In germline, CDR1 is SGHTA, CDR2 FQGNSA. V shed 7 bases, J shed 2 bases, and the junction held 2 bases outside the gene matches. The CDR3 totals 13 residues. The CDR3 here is CASNDRGNYGYTF. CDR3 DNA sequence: TGTGCCAGCAACGACAGGGGGAACTATGGCTACACCTTC.

This CDR3 reads CASSLISGRAEETQYF. The CDR3 nucleotides are TGCGCCAGCAGCTTGATAAGCGGGAGGGCCGAAGAGACCCAGTACTTC. V gene TRBV5-1 combines with J gene TRBJ2-5; TRBD2 matches 10 bases. The CDR3 totals 16 residues. The V segment lost 1 base and the J segment 3 bases; nucleotides outside the gene matches: 6. Germline values: CDR1 SGHRS, CDR2 YFSETQ.

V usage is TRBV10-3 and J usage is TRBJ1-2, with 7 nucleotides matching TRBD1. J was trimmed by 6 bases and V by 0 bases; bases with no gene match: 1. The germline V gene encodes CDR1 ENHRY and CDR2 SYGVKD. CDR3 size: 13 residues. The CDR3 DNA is TGTGCCATCAGTGAGTCCACAGGGGATGGCTACACCTTC. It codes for CAISESTGDGYTF.

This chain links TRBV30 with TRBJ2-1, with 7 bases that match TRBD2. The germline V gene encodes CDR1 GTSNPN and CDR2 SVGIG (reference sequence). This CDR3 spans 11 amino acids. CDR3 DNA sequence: TGTGGGCTAGCGGCCTACAATGAGCAGTTCTTC. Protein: CGLAAYNEQFF.

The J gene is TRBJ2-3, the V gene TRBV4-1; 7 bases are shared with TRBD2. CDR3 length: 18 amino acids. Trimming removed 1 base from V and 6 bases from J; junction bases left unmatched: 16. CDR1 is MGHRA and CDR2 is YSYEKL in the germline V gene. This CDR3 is CASSQAETSTILSDTQYF. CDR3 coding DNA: TGCGCCAGCAGCCAAGCTGAGACTAGCACTATTCTATCCGATACGCAGTATTTT.

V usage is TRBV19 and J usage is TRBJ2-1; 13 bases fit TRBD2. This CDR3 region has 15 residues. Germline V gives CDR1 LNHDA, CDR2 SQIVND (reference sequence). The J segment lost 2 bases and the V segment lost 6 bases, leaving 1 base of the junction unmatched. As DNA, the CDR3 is TGTGCCAGTAGAGGACTAGCGGGGGCCTACAATGAGCAGTTCTTC. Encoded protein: CASRGLAGAYNEQFF.

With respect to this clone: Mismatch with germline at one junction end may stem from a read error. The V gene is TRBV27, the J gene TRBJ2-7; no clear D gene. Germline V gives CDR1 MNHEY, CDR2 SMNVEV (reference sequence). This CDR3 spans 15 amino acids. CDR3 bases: TGTGCCAGCAGTCTATCTCCCCTGAGCTCCTACGAGCAGTACTTC. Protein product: CASSLSPLSSYEQYF.

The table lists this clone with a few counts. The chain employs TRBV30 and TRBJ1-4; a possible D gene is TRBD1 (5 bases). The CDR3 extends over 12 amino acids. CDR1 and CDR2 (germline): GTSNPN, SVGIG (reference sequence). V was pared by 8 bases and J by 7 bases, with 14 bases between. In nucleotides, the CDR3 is TGTGCCCGCGGGGGGGTGGGTGAAAAACTGTTTTTT. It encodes CARGGVGEKLFF.

This CDR3 is CASSLLQGGNTEAFF. CDR3 in DNA: TGTGCCAGCAGTTTACTACAGGGTGGGAACACTGAAGCTTTCTTT. The chain carries TRBV28 and TRBJ1-1, with a tentative D call TRBD1 (6 bases). The CDR3 is 15 residues long. The germline gives CDR1 MDHEN, CDR2 SYDVKM. V lost 2 bases and J 1 base, leaving 11 bases between the germline ends. The full variable domain, rest sourced from reference TRBV28 and TRBJ1-1, is DVKVTQSSRYLVKRTGEKVFLECVQDMDHENMFWYRQDPGLGLRLIYFSYDVKMKEKGDIPEGYSVSREKKERFSLILESASTNQTSMYLCASSLLQGGNTEAFFGQGTRLTVV.

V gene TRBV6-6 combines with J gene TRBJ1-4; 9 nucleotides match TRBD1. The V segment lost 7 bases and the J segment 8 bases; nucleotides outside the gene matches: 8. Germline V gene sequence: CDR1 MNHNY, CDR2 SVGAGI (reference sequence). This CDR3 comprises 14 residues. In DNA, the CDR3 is TGTGCCAGCACCCCGGACAGGGGAGGAGAAAAACTGTTTTTT. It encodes CASTPDRGGEKLFF.

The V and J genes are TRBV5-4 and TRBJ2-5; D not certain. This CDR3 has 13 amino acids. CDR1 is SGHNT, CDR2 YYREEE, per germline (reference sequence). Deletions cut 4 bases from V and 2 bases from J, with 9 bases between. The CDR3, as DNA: TGTGCCAGCAGCATTGACACACAAGAGACCCAGTACTTC. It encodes CASSIDTQETQYF.

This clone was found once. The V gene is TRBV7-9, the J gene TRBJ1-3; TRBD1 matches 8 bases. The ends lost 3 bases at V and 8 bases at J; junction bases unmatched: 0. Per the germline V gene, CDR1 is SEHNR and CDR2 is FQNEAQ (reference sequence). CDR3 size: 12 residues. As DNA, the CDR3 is TGTGCCAGCAGCTTGACAGGGGACACCATATATTTT. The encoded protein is CASSLTGDTIYF.

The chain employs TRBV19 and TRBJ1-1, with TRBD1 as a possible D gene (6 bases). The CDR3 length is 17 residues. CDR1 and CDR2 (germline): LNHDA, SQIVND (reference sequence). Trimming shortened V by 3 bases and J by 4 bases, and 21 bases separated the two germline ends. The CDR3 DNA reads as TGTGCCAGTAGTATCTCTGGCGACTCTCGAGGGGGCACTGAAGCTTTCTTT. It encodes CASSISGDSRGGTEAFF. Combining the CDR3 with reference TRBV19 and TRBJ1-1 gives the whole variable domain DGGITQSPKYLFRKEGQNVTLSCEQNLNHDAMYWYRQDPGQGLRLIYYSQIVNDFQKGDIAEGYSVSREKKESFPLTVTSAQKNPTAFYLCASSISGDSRGGTEAFFGQGTRLTVV.

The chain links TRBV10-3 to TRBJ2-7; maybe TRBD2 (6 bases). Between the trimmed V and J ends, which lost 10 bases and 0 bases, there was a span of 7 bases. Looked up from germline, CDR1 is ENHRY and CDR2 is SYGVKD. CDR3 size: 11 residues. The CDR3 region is CATGSSYEQYF. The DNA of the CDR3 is TGTGCCACCGGGAGCTCCTACGAGCAGTACTTC.